The 8 T cell receptor beta chains reported below all come from one sample, sequenced in a study of beta chain features in type 1 diabetes. Reverse transcribing all isolated RNA meant expressed TCRB transcripts were sequenced. The data were produced by immunoSEQ multiplex PCR, yet TCRdb's version contains in-frame clones alone and is incomplete. The sample lists about 210,000 clones, around 9.9% occurring once. Sequencing was done on a sample of central memory CD4+ T cells from blood. The receptors shown here come from a man in his late teens or twenties in good health.

J is TRBJ2-5 and V is TRBV30; TRBD1 is a possible D gene (6 bases). Trimming took 0 bases from V and 2 from J, leaving 16 bases between them. CDR3 size: 16 residues. Looked up from germline, CDR1 is GTSNPN and CDR2 is SVGIG (reference sequence). The CDR3 loop is CAWSVGARIIQETQYF. In DNA, the CDR3 is TGTGCCTGGAGTGTGGGGGCCAGGATCATTCAAGAGACCCAGTACTTC.

The chain links TRBV9 to TRBJ2-3; D unresolved. V was pared by 0 bases and J by 1 base, with 9 bases between. Germline V gives CDR1 SGDLS, CDR2 YYNGEE. This CDR3 has 15 residues. In nucleotides, the CDR3 is TGTGCCAGCAGCGTAGACCCGGCAGGCACAGATACGCAGTATTTT. This codes for CASSVDPAGTDTQYF.

This clone was seen a handful of times. This chain connects TRBV27 to TRBJ2-7; D remains unclear. Trimming pared 2 bases from V and 2 bases from J, leaving 7 bases between. CDR3 size: 13 residues. Germline CDR1 MNHEY, CDR2 SMNVEV (reference sequence). CDR3 amino acids: CASSLRGTYEQYF. The CDR3 DNA follows: TGTGCCAGCAGTTTAAGAGGTACCTACGAGCAGTACTTC.

The rearrangement joins TRBV28 to TRBJ2-5; D ambiguous. Germline V gene lookup returns CDR1 MDHEN and CDR2 SYDVKM. The CDR3 has 15 amino acids. V was cut by 3 bases and J by 4 bases, with 15 bases left in between. The CDR3 protein is CASSLPLNMGETQYF. Written as DNA, the CDR3 is TGTGCCAGCAGTTTGCCCCTCAACATGGGAGAGACCCAGTACTTC.

This clone has just a few counts. The CDR3 reads CASSLAGQGWFKETQYF. The CDR3 nucleotides are TGTGCCAGCAGCTTAGCCGGACAGGGGTGGTTTAAAGAGACCCAGTACTTC. The chain couples TRBV7-8 to TRBJ2-5, with 9 bases that match TRBD1. Germline V gene data show CDR1 as SGHVS and CDR2 as FQNEAQ. Trimming cost V 0 bases and J 3 bases; bases outside gene matches: 8. The CDR3 runs to 17 residues.

The chain links TRBV5-1 to TRBJ2-5; 12 bases align to TRBD2. Judging by the DNA end, TRBJ2-7 fits better; the J call may be wrong. CDR1 SGHRS and CDR2 YFSETQ come from the germline V gene. The CDR3 has 13 amino acids. Here the CDR3 DNA reads TGCGCCAGCAAACTAGCGGGAGGCTACGAGCAGTACTTC. Its protein is CASKLAGGYEQYF.

The chain links TRBV30 to TRBJ2-3; TRBD2 aligns across 7 bases. The V segment lost 3 bases and the J segment 3 bases; nucleotides outside the gene matches: 15. The CDR3 contains 17 residues. CDR1 is GTSNPN, CDR2 SVGIG, per germline (reference sequence). The CDR3 reads CAWRGGVPAGSTDTQYF. The DNA for the CDR3 is TGTGCCTGGAGGGGCGGGGTTCCAGCGGGGTCTACAGATACGCAGTATTTT.

The CDR3 DNA follows: TGTGCCAGCAGCTTGAGCCCGACAAACATTCAGTACTTC. Encoded protein: CASSLSPTNIQYF. The chain joins TRBV5-4 to TRBJ2-4; D not certain. The germline V gene has CDR1 SGHNT and CDR2 YYREEE (reference sequence). This CDR3 comprises 13 residues. The ends were cut back, 1 base at V and 6 bases at J, with 8 bases in the middle.